This T cell receptor (beta chain) was found in a study of Ad26.COV2.S vaccination and SARS-CoV-2 variants. Whole-study findings and limits: Quantification of TCR breadth and depth may have yielded underestimates of total T cell responses.

Regarding treatment: 15 to 20 received Ad26.COV2.S at low or high dose, single or two shots; a few received placebo; per-sample allocation not given. Samples were taken on day 63 after the first vaccine or placebo injection. The study used a vaccine consisting of an Ad26 vector that expressed Wuhan-strain SARS-CoV-2 spike. Here immunoSEQ multiplex PCR was the method, and the copy in TCRdb shows in-frame clones only, minus some. The sample lists 440,000 or so clones; nearly 90% were seen once. This clone showed up just once. Its antigen is not identified. The receptor was isolated from a person aged 18-60 years who received the Ad26.COV2.S COVID-19 vaccine or a placebo. The source material was peripheral blood, sampled in a trial of Ad26.COV2.S vaccine versus placebo.

The CDR3 region is CASSSQGGIAFF. CDR3 in DNA: TGTGCCAGCAGCTCCCAAGGGGGTATAGCTTTCTTT. The chain employs TRBV7-3 and TRBJ1-1; tentative D call: TRBD1 (6 bases). Germline-derived CDR1 and CDR2 are SGHTA and FQGTGA. This CDR3 comprises 12 residues. V lost 4 bases to trimming and J lost 10 bases, with 13 bases between them.